This is a list of T cell receptor beta chains from one sample in a study of blood T cell repertoires in COVID-19. The repertoire was sequenced with immunoSEQ multiplex PCR; TCRdb's copy has only in-frame clones and lacks some. The sample yields some 300,000 clones, about 90% seen once. The sequencing input was PBMCs or T cells enriched from blood (not recorded which). The receptors originated from a woman in her 30s who had recovered from COVID-19. The CDR3 runs from the conserved cysteine through the conserved F or W. The order of the fields is D gene, V gene, clone size, J gene, CDR3 DNA, CDR3 protein. D genes are given only for firm matches. Only part of the rows carry a size: once, few, many, or a class if the clone is expanded.

TRBD1	TRBV4-1	NA	TRBJ1-2	TGCGCCAGCAGCCAGGGGGACAGCTATGGCTACACCTTC	CASSQGDSYGYTF
NA	TRBV7-2	NA	TRBJ1-6	TGTGCCAGCACCCCCTCCCCAGGGTATTCACCCCTCCACTTT	CASTPSPGYSPLHF
TRBD1	TRBV19	NA	TRBJ1-4	TGTGCCAGTAGTATAGGACAGGGAGAAAAACTGTTTTTT	CASSIGQGEKLFF
NA	TRBV28	NA	TRBJ1-2	TGTGCCAGCAGCACAGTTACAGGGACGCATAACTATGGCTACACCTTC	CASSTVTGTHNYGYTF
TRBD2	TRBV29-1	NA	TRBJ2-7	TGCAGCGTTTACGGGAGGGGGGACGAGCAGTACTTC	CSVYGRGDEQYF
NA	TRBV7-9	NA	TRBJ2-1	TGTGCCAGCAGCCAACAGGGCACTACGTACAATGAGCAGTTCTTC	CASSQQGTTYNEQFF
NA	TRBV2	few	TRBJ1-5	TGTGCCAGCAGTGGGACAGTTAACAATCAGCCCCAGCATTTT	CASSGTVNNQPQHF
TRBD1	TRBV30	once	TRBJ1-6	TGTGCCTGGAGTGTGGGGACAGGGGGATCACCCCTCCACTTT	CAWSVGTGGSPLHF
NA	TRBV3-1/TRBV3-2	once	TRBJ1-4	TGTGCCAGCAGCCGAGGGGAGGGTAAACTGTTTTTT	CASSRGEGKLFF
NA	TRBV30	NA	TRBJ1-1	TGTGCCTGGAGTGTAGGACGGGACCTCCCGGGGGGCACTGAAGCTTTCTTT	CAWSVGRDLPGGTEAFF
TRBD1	TRBV4-1	few	TRBJ2-7	TGCGCCAGCAGCCACACCGGGACAGGGGCCTACGAGCAGTACTTC	CASSHTGTGAYEQYF
NA	TRBV12-3/TRBV12-4	NA	TRBJ1-1	TGTGCCAGCACTGGGACACCGAACACTGAAGCTTTCTTT	CASTGTPNTEAFF
NA	TRBV9	NA	TRBJ1-5	TGTGCCAGCAGCGTAGGGGGGCTGGGTCAGCCCCAGCATTTT	CASSVGGLGQPQHF
TRBD2	TRBV11-3	NA	TRBJ2-1	TGTGCCAGCAGCTTCTCTAGCGGGAGGCCCCTCTTGGATGAGCAGTTCTTC	CASSFSSGRPLLDEQFF
NA	TRBV27	NA	TRBJ2-6	TGTGCCAGCAGTTTACTGGGCCCCACGGCTATCGGAAAGGCGTCTGGGGCCAACGTCCTGACTTTC	CASSLLGPTAIGKASGANVLTF
TRBD1	TRBV18	NA	TRBJ1-1	TGTGCCAGCTCACCGGGACAGGGGGAGGACACTGAAGCTTTCTTT	CASSPGQGEDTEAFF
NA	TRBV5-8	once	TRBJ2-3	TGTGCCAGCAGCCCCCCTAAGCTTAGAATCTACACAGATACGCAGTATTTT	CASSPPKLRIYTDTQYF
TRBD1	TRBV4-1	NA	TRBJ2-5	TGCGCCAGCAGCCAAGGACAGGGCCGGGAGACCCAGTACTTC	CASSQGQGRETQYF
TRBD2	TRBV4-3	NA	TRBJ2-2	TGCGCCAGCAGCCAAGGGGGACTAGCGGACACCGGGGAGCTGTTTTTT	CASSQGGLADTGELFF
NA	TRBV3-1/TRBV3-2	NA	TRBJ1-6	TGTGCCAGCAGCCCGGGAAGCGGGGATTCACCCCTCCACTTT	CASSPGSGDSPLHF
NA	TRBV15	NA	TRBJ1-5	TGTGCCACCAGCAGAGACAGGGCAGGCAATCAGCCCCAGCATTTT	CATSRDRAGNQPQHF
NA	TRBV19	NA	TRBJ1-1	TGTGCCAGTAGTATAGGAGTCATGAACACTGAAGCTTTCTTT	CASSIGVMNTEAFF
TRBD1	TRBV5-6	once	TRBJ2-1	TGTGCCAGCACCCGGGACAGACGAAACTCCTACAATGAGCAGTTCTTC	CASTRDRRNSYNEQFF
TRBD2	TRBV7-2	NA	TRBJ2-7	TGTGCCAGCAGCTATCGGACTAGCGGAGGCTACGAGCAGTACTTC	CASSYRTSGGYEQYF
TRBD1	TRBV28	once	TRBJ2-7	TGTGCCAGCAGTTCAAAAGACAGGGGTCTTCGGCTCGAGCAGTACTTC	CASSSKDRGLRLEQYF
NA	TRBV5-6	NA	TRBJ1-1	TGTGCCAGCAGCTGGGGGGGCCCCAACACTGAAGCTTTCTTT	CASSWGGPNTEAFF
NA	TRBV4-2	NA	TRBJ2-3	TGTGCCAGCAGCCAAATTTTGCGGGCAGATACGCAGTATTTT	CASSQILRADTQYF
NA	TRBV12-3/TRBV12-4	NA	TRBJ1-1	TGTGCCAGCGACGGGAGGGAGGACACTGAAGCTTTCTTT	CASDGREDTEAFF
TRBD1	TRBV7-7	NA	TRBJ2-7	TGTGCTAGCAGCTACCGGGACAGGACCCACGAGCAGTACTTC	CASSYRDRTHEQYF
NA	TRBV28	few	TRBJ1-6	TGTGCCAGCAGTTTTTTAGGTTTGGTGAGCAGGGGTCAGAGCTCCTATAATTCACCCCTCCACTTT	CASSFLGLVSRGQSSYNSPLHF
TRBD1	TRBV3-1/TRBV3-2	once	TRBJ1-4	TGTGCCAGCAGCCGAGAGAGAGCCGGGACAGGGAATGAAAAACTGTTTTTT	CASSRERAGTGNEKLFF
TRBD1	TRBV5-4	NA	TRBJ2-6	TGTGCCAGCAGCTTGATACCGGGACAGGGGGCGCTTGGGGCCAACGTCCTGACTTTC	CASSLIPGQGALGANVLTF
NA	TRBV27	NA	TRBJ1-2	TGTGCCAGCAGTTTATCCGGGGATGGCTACACCTTC	CASSLSGDGYTF
NA	TRBV14	once	TRBJ2-1	TGTGCCAGCAGCGTCATAGAGGGCCTTGTGAATGAGCAGTTCTTC	CASSVIEGLVNEQFF
NA	TRBV6-5	NA	TRBJ1-1	TGTGCCAGCGTCGTGAACACTGAAGCTTTCTTT	CASVVNTEAFF
TRBD1	TRBV27	NA	TRBJ1-3	TGTGCCAGCAGTCCGACAGGGGTGGGTCTGTCTGGAAACACCATATATTTT	CASSPTGVGLSGNTIYF